This T cell receptor beta chain came from a study of cytomegalovirus exposure and HLA in healthy donors (dated by TCRdb to about 2017). In the study overall: A later analysis indicated that the 95 to 150 validation repertoires were generated on the platform also employed for the approximately 670 repertoires of the first cohort. The aim of the study was to test whether cataloging public T cell receptors could identify signatures of past pathogen exposure. Along with the approximately 620-subject first cohort, a separate validation cohort of some 130 different subjects was used. To predict cytomegalovirus infection status, the study combined high-throughput TCR immunosequencing, statistical association of individual TCRs with disease status, and machine learning. Study-wide findings and limitations: All 130 or so repertoires were used to score co-occurrence in the validation cohort in a later analysis, because that analysis had no HLA typing for the cohort. In vitro tests confirmed that a few of the cytomegalovirus-associated TCR beta chains recognize cytomegalovirus antigens. While some public TCRs were present in many individuals, most TCR sequences turned up only very rarely across donors. A later analysis found that TCRs clustered in the first cohort also tended to co-occur in the approximately 120 validation repertoires, with approximately 95% of cluster scores above 0. It was suggested by the authors that the approach could potentially be generalized to other disease states and immunological phenotypes. In both the original and validation cohorts, the classifier was reported to diagnose cytomegalovirus status with high specificity and sensitivity. The study listed 150 to 200 TCR beta chains as associated with cytomegalovirus.

The donors were included in the validation cohort of around 120 subjects, a group kept apart from the roughly 670-subject first cohort. CDR1 and CDR2 were assigned from the germline V gene (reference sequence) as SGHNT and YYREEE. Compared with germline, V lacks 0 bases and J lacks 16 bases; bases without a gene match: 5. The CDR3 numbers 12 residues from cysteine through phenylalanine. Only the CDR3 DNA is retained, 36 bases long and in frame from the first base. Concerning this clone itself: The clone's antigen remains unknown. Within one base of it there is no much larger clone, and no base qualities were kept.

The library came from the immunoSEQ multiplex PCR assay. Concerning the study's data processing: A statistical classification framework was developed to diagnose cytomegalovirus status using the catalog of TCR beta chain sequences. This is the immuneACCESS table as TCRdb keeps it, with only in-frame sequences that have V and J called. A part of the clones is gone; compared with another copy, unresolved V genes explain less than half, and the rest is unexplained. The DNA was the basis for D and trimming; V, J and clone size are from that table. This sample gives fewer than 250,000 clones in total; 80% to 90% of them show up just once. The ten largest clones take up 2.6% of the sample.

The sample taken for sequencing was PBMCs. Recombination connected TRBV5-4 to TRBJ2-1; TRBD1 agrees with 9 junctional bases. This clonotype was sampled from a man between 18 and 29 years old in good health and CMV-seronegative. The bases read TGTGCCAGCAGCTTGGAGACAGGGGGGGGATTCTTC. It encodes CASSLETGGGFF.